These 3 T cell receptor beta chains came from one sample sequenced in a study of cytomegalovirus exposure and HLA in healthy donors. The PCR ran on 60 Vbeta and 13 Jbeta primers. TCRdb keeps only in-frame clones here, not all; method: immunoSEQ multiplex PCR. The table records about 160,000 clones, around 84% of them present only once. The sample consisted of PBMCs. Every receptor here comes from a man younger than 35 in good health and CMV-seronegative.

This clone has only one observation. The chain joins TRBV10-2 to TRBJ2-3, with 12 bases lining up with TRBD2. The V and J ends lost 2 bases and 2 bases, in that order; junction bases with no gene match: 2. Germline loops: CDR1 WSHSY, CDR2 SAAADI. The CDR3 length is 16 residues. CDR3 nucleotides: TGCGCCAGCAGTGAGCCTAGCGGGGGGGACACAGATACGCAGTATTTT. It is translated as CASSEPSGGDTDTQYF.

The chain is built from TRBV28 and TRBJ1-1, with D perhaps TRBD1 (5 bases). The CDR3 runs 15 residues. Per the germline V gene, CDR1 is MDHEN and CDR2 is SYDVKM. The V and J ends lost 6 bases and 7 bases respectively, with 21 bases between them. The chain's CDR3 is CASSLQRAGISEAFF. The CDR3 nucleotides read TGTGCCAGCAGCCTCCAGCGGGCAGGGATTAGTGAAGCTTTCTTT.

V and J are TRBV9 and TRBJ2-7; 9 bases are shared with TRBD1. Trimming at V came to 2 bases and at J to 6 bases, leaving 12 bases not matched to a gene. The CDR3 is made up of 16 amino acids. Germline V lookup: CDR1 SGDLS, CDR2 YYNGEE. The CDR3 loop is CASSVKPGTGSIEQYF. The DNA for the CDR3 is TGTGCCAGCAGCGTGAAGCCCGGGACAGGGTCGATCGAGCAGTACTTC.